The 25 T cell receptor beta chains below all came from one sample that was sequenced in a study of tumor-infiltrating lymphocytes in primary liver carcinoma. Making TCR beta cDNA involved roughly 0.55 ug total RNA and a constant-region primer. Generation of the TCR beta libraries relied on three nested multiplex PCR rounds using slightly modified ARM-PCR. With TRBV1-TRBV30 forward primers and a C-beta reverse primer, the first two PCR rounds were run for roughly 10 cycles each. Using its own MiXCR run on the multiplex PCR reads, TCRdb lists one record per CDR3 protein. This table has approximately 100,000 distinct CDR3 sequences, 55% to 80% appearing once. Co-extraction of both nucleic acids (RNA and DNA) used about 20-34 mg of unsorted bulk tissue. Input material: liver tumor tissue from sampling region 2. Subset here: tumor region T2, inferior pole. The receptors originated from a woman aged 55-69 years with primary liver carcinoma and hepatitis B virus infection.

Points on this clonotype: One end of the junction does not line up with germline, which may come from a read error. This chain connects TRBV11-2 to TRBJ2-2; tentatively, D is TRBD2 (6 bases). Germline V gives CDR1 SGHAT, CDR2 FQNNGV. The CDR3 is 12 amino acids. In nucleotides, the CDR3 is TGTGTAAGCAGCTTCTGGGGCGGGGAGCTATTTTTT. Residues: CVSSFWGGELFF.

In its sample, this clonotype was seen once. One end of the junction varies from germline; a read error may be responsible. V usage is TRBV11-2 and J usage is TRBJ2-7, with 7 bases fitting TRBD2. From germline, CDR1 is SGHAT and CDR2 FQNNGV. This CDR3 comprises 14 residues. DNA for the CDR3: TGTGCCAGCACACGGATCAGCGGGAACTACGGGCAGTACTTC. Protein: CASTRISGNYGQYF.

V and J are TRBV13 and TRBJ2-1; D is possibly TRBD2 (6 bases). CDR1 and CDR2 from the germline V gene are PRHDT and FYEKMQ (reference sequence). V was clipped by 0 bases and J by 5 bases, with 14 bases between them. The CDR3 consists of 16 residues. This CDR3 is CASSLGTGDWDNEQFF. The CDR3 DNA sequence: TGTGCCAGCAGCTTAGGAACGGGGGATTGGGACAATGAGCAGTTCTTC. The full variable domain, rest sourced from reference TRBV13 and TRBJ2-1, is AAGVIQSPRHLIKEKRETATLKCYPIPRHDTVYWYQQGPGQDPQFLISFYEKMQSDKGSIPDRFSAQQFSDYHSELNMSSLELGDSALYFCASSLGTGDWDNEQFFGPGTRLTVL.

For this clonotype: It may be a read error: a sequence one base away is much more abundant. Because the CDR3 is missing its conserved closing phenylalanine or tryptophan, this is likely a read error. The chain combines TRBV28 with TRBJ2-1; 9 nucleotides align to TRBD2. The DNA end is a closer match to TRBJ2-7, so the J assignment may be wrong. The CDR3 has 15 amino acids. CDR1 and CDR2 from the germline V gene are MDHEN and SYDVKM. The DNA for the CDR3 is TGTGCCAGCAGCCTCTCGGAAGCGGGAGGTAGTAAGCAGTACTAC. Translated: CASSLSEAGGSKQYY.

Concerning this clonotype itself: This may stem from a read error, because a much larger clone lies one nucleotide away. The gene calls are TRBV12-3 or TRBV12-4 and TRBJ2-6, with D unclear. This CDR3 is 13 amino acids long. V shed 8 bases and J shed 1 base, with 6 bases lying between them. The CDR3 DNA is TGTGCCAGCTTTAGGTCTGGGGCCAACGTCCTGACTTTC. Translation: CASFRSGANVLTF.

Of note for this clonotype: A much more abundant neighbour one base away suggests this may be a read error. In DNA form, the CDR3 reads TGCGCCAGCAGCTTACGAGCGGGAGGCCGCACAGATAGGCAGTATTTT. Amino acids: CASSLRAGGRTDRQYF. The rearrangement joins TRBV5-1 to TRBJ2-3, with TRBD2 matching over 9 bases. The CDR3 has 16 residues. Germline CDR1 and CDR2: SGHRS and YFSETQ.

Note on this clonotype: A read error is possible here, since a much larger clone lies one base away. The CDR3 nucleotides are TGTGCCAGCAGATCGAAGAGGGCTCTTCCCTACGAGCAGTACTTC. Translation: CASRSKRALPYEQYF. The chain is built from TRBV28 and TRBJ2-7, with TRBD2 as a possible D gene (5 bases). Germline V CDR1 and CDR2: MDHEN, SYDVKM. The germline V and J ends were trimmed by 6 bases and 2 bases, with 17 bases remaining between them. The length of the CDR3 is 15 residues.

Remarks on this clonotype: At one end, the junction sequence differs from germline, possibly due to a read error. The rearrangement links TRBV28 to TRBJ2-4; 14 nucleotides line up with TRBD2. Germline lookup yields CDR1 MDHEN and CDR2 SYDVKM. This CDR3 is 18 amino acids long. In nucleotides, the CDR3 is TGTGTCAGCAGCCAGGGACTAGCGGGAGTGTCAGCCAAAAACATTCAGTACTTC. Translation gives CVSSQGLAGVSAKNIQYF.

This clonotype was recorded once. It is likely a read error, because the conserved phenylalanine at the end of the CDR3 is missing. The chain couples TRBV13 to TRBJ2-5, with D possibly being TRBD2 (6 bases). The CDR3 spans 16 residues. Trimming cost V 2 bases and J 1 base, with 14 bases left between them. Germline loops: CDR1 PRHDT, CDR2 FYEKMQ (reference sequence). The CDR3 nucleotides read TGTGCCAGCAGCTTATATTCAGCGGGCAGCCAAGAGACCCAGTACTCC. Translating gives CASSLYSAGSQETQYS.

The V gene is TRBV10-1, the J gene TRBJ1-1; maybe TRBD1 (5 bases). The CDR3 loop spans 15 amino acids. Germline-derived CDR1 and CDR2 are WNHNN and SYGVQD (reference sequence). The V end lost 2 bases, the J end lost 0 bases, and 10 bases lay between the germline ends. The chain's CDR3 is CASSEPRGMNTEAFF. The DNA of the CDR3 is TGCGCCAGCAGTGAGCCACGGGGGATGAACACTGAAGCTTTCTTT.

With respect to this clonotype: One junction end disagrees with the germline gene, perhaps due to a read error. The V and J genes are TRBV11-2 and TRBJ2-3; D gene unclear. This CDR3 is built from 13 residues. Germline CDR1 and CDR2: SGHAT and FQNNGV. CDR3 in amino acids: CASSLDLGDKQYF. The CDR3 DNA sequence: TGCGCCAGCAGCTTAGATCTAGGAGATAAGCAGTATTTT.

V usage is TRBV11-2 and J usage is TRBJ2-3; no reliable D call. Germline V gives CDR1 SGHAT, CDR2 FQNNGV. V lost 9 bases, J lost 2 bases, and 15 bases lay in between. The CDR3 runs 14 residues. CDR3 sequence reads: CASSLILNTDTQYF. For the CDR3, the DNA is TGTGCCAGTAGCCTCATCCTTAACACAGATACGCAGTATTTT.

This clonotype turned up a few times. A much bigger clone sits one base away, suggesting this may be a read error. The conserved phenylalanine or tryptophan normally closing the CDR3 is absent here, so this likely arose from a read error. The chain carries TRBV6-2 or TRBV6-3 and TRBJ2-2; D unresolved. The CDR3 runs to 12 residues. CDR1 is MNHEY and CDR2 is SVGEGT in the germline V gene. V shed 7 bases and J shed 9 bases, with 12 bases lying between them. CDR3: CASTEGYRELFL. CDR3 nucleotide sequence: TGTGCCAGCACCGAAGGGTACCGGGAGCTGTTTCTT.

This clonotype was seen more than once but under ten times. Given a much more abundant clone one base away, this may be a read error. This chain connects TRBV6-5 to TRBJ2-7, with a tentative D call TRBD2 (6 bases). CDR1 and CDR2 from the germline V gene are MNHEY and SVGAGI. CDR3 length: 16 amino acids. The CDR3 loop is CAGRPTPGRESYEQYF. CDR3 sequence (DNA): TGTGCCGGCAGACCGACCCCGGGACGGGAGTCGTACGAGCAGTACTTC.

Worth noting for this clonotype: A junction boundary mismatches the germline segment, possibly from a read error. The chain employs TRBV11-2 and TRBJ2-6; 7 positions agree with TRBD1. The CDR3 contains 16 residues. Germline V gives CDR1 SGHAT, CDR2 FQNNGV. CDR3 sequence reads: CARSLATGTGANVLTF. DNA of the CDR3: TGTGCCAGGAGCTTAGCGACAGGGACCGGGGCCAACGTCCTGACTTTC.

In regard to this clonotype: A read error may produce the germline difference seen at one junction end. V is TRBV29-1 and J is TRBJ1-1; D gene ambiguous. This CDR3 region has 8 residues. Germline loops: CDR1 SQVTM, CDR2 ANQGSEA. The CDR3 is CRAGEALF. For the CDR3, the DNA is TGCAGGGCAGGAGAAGCTTTATTT.

Worth noting for this clonotype: A much larger clone lies one base from this, so it may be a read error. The chain joins TRBV5-4 to TRBJ2-3, with D unresolved. Germline V gene sequence: CDR1 SGHNT, CDR2 YYREEE (reference sequence). The CDR3 runs to 14 residues. The germline V and J ends were trimmed by 1 base and 10 bases, with 16 bases remaining between them. This chain's CDR3 is CASSLLQIGTSQYF. In nucleotides, the CDR3 is TGTGCCAGCAGCTTGCTACAAATAGGTACATCGCAGTATTTT.

This clonotype was detected many times. V and J are TRBV29-1 and TRBJ1-1, with TRBD1 as a possible D gene (6 bases). The CDR3 length is 11 residues. The V gene's germline CDR1 is SQVTM and CDR2 ANQGSEA. V was clipped by 6 bases and J by 4 bases, with 9 bases between them. The CDR3 reads CSVGGATEAFF. CDR3 DNA sequence: TGCAGCGTCGGGGGGGCCACTGAAGCTTTCTTT.

This clonotype has only a few counts. This chain connects TRBV28 to TRBJ1-1, with no clear D. CDR3 length: 13 residues. CDR1 is MDHEN, CDR2 SYDVKM, per germline. Trimming left V 6 bases short and J 0 bases short, with 8 bases between. The CDR3 here is CASSLPVNTEAFF. Written as DNA, the CDR3 is TGTGCCAGCAGCCTTCCCGTGAACACTGAAGCTTTCTTT. Looking up the rest from reference TRBV28 and TRBJ1-1 gives the full variable domain: DVKVTQSSRYLVKRTGEKVFLECVQDMDHENMFWYRQDPGLGLRLIYFSYDVKMKEKGDIPEGYSVSREKKERFSLILESASTNQTSMYLCASSLPVNTEAFFGQGTRLTVV.

This clonotype was seen once. The J gene is TRBJ2-1, the V gene TRBV11-2; TRBD1 agrees at 9 bases. The CDR3 has 17 residues. Germline V gene lookup returns CDR1 SGHAT and CDR2 FQNNGV. V shed 5 bases, J shed 9 bases, and the junction held 17 bases outside the gene matches. CDR3 in DNA: TGTGCCAGCAGCCTAACCTATGGACAGGGGTACAGGGGTGAGCAGTTCTTC. This sequence encodes CASSLTYGQGYRGEQFF.

As for this clonotype: This clone may be a read error of a much larger clone one base away. The chain is built from TRBV5-6 and TRBJ2-2; TRBD2 matches at 7 bases. Germline values: CDR1 SGHDT, CDR2 YYEEEE. The V segment lost 0 bases and the J segment 4 bases; nucleotides outside the gene matches: 9. The CDR3 length is 17 residues. The CDR3 DNA is TGTGCCAGCAGCTTGGTCGCAGGGAGGGGAATCACCGGGGAGCTGTTTTTT. It yields the protein CASSLVAGRGITGELFF.

About this clonotype itself: The conserved phenylalanine or tryptophan normally closing the CDR3 is absent here, so this likely arose from a read error. The chain links TRBV11-1 to TRBJ2-7; perhaps D is TRBD1 or TRBD2 (6 bases each). The CDR3 contains 16 residues. Trimming took off 3 bases at V and 4 bases at J, with 19 bases between the two ends. Germline CDR1 is SGHAT and CDR2 is FQDESV (reference sequence). As DNA, the CDR3 is TGTGCCAGCAGCTTCAGGCCCACGGGGGCCCTTTACGAGCAGTACCTC. Translated, it gives CASSFRPTGALYEQYL.

This clonotype was seen a single time. Without the conserved terminal phenylalanine or tryptophan, this CDR3 likely stems from a read error. As DNA, the CDR3 is TGCGCCAGCAGCCGAGATCGCAGGCCCCTGAACACTGAAGCTTTCTCT. Its protein is CASSRDRRPLNTEAFS. This chain joins TRBV4-1 and TRBJ1-1; D not resolved. V lost 4 bases to trimming and J lost 0 bases, with 15 bases between them. This CDR3 region has 16 residues. The germline gives CDR1 MGHRA, CDR2 YSYEKL.

This clonotype was observed a few times. The genes are TRBV5-1 and TRBJ2-5; 7 nucleotides match TRBD1. The junction had 12 bases not matched to a gene; V was cut back by 7 bases and J by 3 bases. The CDR3 spans 15 residues. Germline CDR1 and CDR2: SGHRS and YFSETQ. In nucleotides, the CDR3 is TGCGCCAGCTGTTCACTCCCCGGGACAGAAGAGACCCAGTACTTC. Encoded protein: CASCSLPGTEETQYF. Complete variable domain (other parts from reference TRBV5-1 and TRBJ2-5): KAGVTQTPRYLIKTRGQQVTLSCSPISGHRSVSWYQQTPGQGLQFLFEYFSETQRNKGNFPGRFSGRQFSNSRSEMNVSTLELGDSALYLCASCSLPGTEETQYFGPGTRLLVL.

The rearrangement joins TRBV6-5 to TRBJ2-2, with TRBD2 matching 12 bases. CDR1 and CDR2 from the germline V gene are MNHEY and SVGAGI. This CDR3 is built from 15 residues. V shed 9 bases and J 8 bases; nucleotides not matched to a gene: 10. Here the CDR3 DNA reads TGTGCCAGGAGCCTACTAGCGGGAGGTACTGGGGAGCTGTTTTTT. As protein: CARSLLAGGTGELFF.